What follows describes a single TCR beta chain. Its cognate antigen is unknown. The source of the sample is a study of shared clonotypes between healthy human individuals. Overall study context: In total, the donors were a couple of women and a few men aged 18 to 49. General study findings and limits: Blood alone was sampled, and tissue repertoires likely differ. Of the naive CD4 clonotypes, roughly 5% were shared across a handful of donors.

Libraries were prepared by immunoSEQ multiplex PCR; TCRdb keeps only in-frame clonotypes and omits some of them. The sample includes about 1 million clones, 70% to 80% seen only once; the top ten take approximately 1.5%. It was into CD45RA+ naive and CD45RA-negative memory subsets that the CD4+ cells were split. The CDR3 has 16 residues. The chain combines TRBV1 with TRBJ2-3; the D call of TRBD2 is as the table states it, not checked on the DNA. TRBV1 is a listed pseudogene. The TCR sequence derives from a man aged 18 to 29 in good health. The specimen sequenced was memory CD4+ T cells sorted from blood. Subset specified: CD45RA-negative fraction. Here the CDR3 reads CTSSHLEAGGSDTQYF. CDR3 bases: TGCACCAGCAGCCACCTCGAGGCGGGGGGGTCCGATACGCAGTATTTT.